One and the same sample provided the 20 T cell receptor beta chains below, sequenced in a study of vaccination and CD4 T cells after COVID-19. Their specific antigens are unknown. Cultured CD4+ T cell DNA underwent sequencing with the Oncomine TCR Beta short-read assay. TCRdb ran MiXCR on the PCR reads and lists one entry per CDR3 protein. In the table there are thousands of distinct CDR3 sequences, about 43% of which are singletons. Treatment described: roughly ten-day PBMC culture with coronavirus spike peptide pools or control peptides (ViraFEST assay). These CD4+ T cells came from an unexposed donor, sampled before the COVID-19 pandemic (2011-2018). Sample: CD4+ T cells from blood, cultured in vitro. All receptors come from a human donor in good health.

V is TRBV29-1 and J is TRBJ2-3; D is uncertain. The V gene's germline CDR1 is SQVTM and CDR2 ANQGSEA. V was trimmed by 7 bases and J by 1 base, leaving 15 bases between them. This CDR3 has 14 amino acids. The CDR3 DNA reads as TGCAGCGCCGCCCCGTGGACGGGCACAGATACGCAGTATTTT. Translating it yields CSAAPWTGTDTQYF.

This clonotype was counted a few times. The chain is built from TRBV29-1 and TRBJ2-5; 14 nucleotides match TRBD2. V shed 5 bases, J shed 4 bases, and the junction held 6 bases outside the gene matches. The germline V gene encodes CDR1 SQVTM and CDR2 ANQGSEA. The CDR3 length is 15 residues. The CDR3 spells CSVRLAGGPVETQYF. CDR3 DNA sequence: TGCAGCGTTCGACTAGCGGGGGGGCCCGTAGAGACCCAGTACTTC.

V usage is TRBV10-3 and J usage is TRBJ2-7; weak D call: TRBD2 (5 bases). The CDR3 spans 14 residues. V lost 5 bases and J lost 3, with 14 bases in between. Germline V gene sequence: CDR1 ENHRY, CDR2 SYGVKD. CDR3 protein: CAISPQSRDYEQYF. The DNA for the CDR3 is TGTGCCATCAGTCCACAGAGCCGGGACTACGAGCAGTACTTC.

V gene TRBV12-3 or TRBV12-4 combines with J gene TRBJ1-2; D possibly corresponds to TRBD1 (5 bases). Between the trimmed V and J ends, which lost 5 bases and 8 bases, there was a span of 9 bases. The CDR3 loop spans 11 amino acids. Here the CDR3 DNA reads TGTGCCAGCAGTGGTTCAGGGGGCTACACCTTC. Its protein product is CASSGSGGYTF.

This clonotype was counted only a few times. This chain links TRBV7-2 with TRBJ1-5; 7 nucleotides align to TRBD1. Germline V gives CDR1 SGHTA, CDR2 FQGNSA. The CDR3 is 13 amino acids. V gave up 4 bases and J gave up 4 bases; unmatched junction bases: 1. Here the CDR3 reads CASSSRGNQPQHF. The CDR3 region has the DNA TGTGCCAGCAGCTCCAGGGGGAATCAGCCCCAGCATTTT.

In this sample, this clonotype turned up a few times. The chain links TRBV20-1 to TRBJ2-3, with D possibly matching TRBD2 (6 bases). The V gene lost 2 bases and the J gene lost 2 bases, with 14 bases spanning the gap. Germline CDR1 is DFQATT and CDR2 is SNEGSKA (reference sequence). This CDR3 has 15 residues. CDR3 nucleotides: TGCAGTGCTAGAAGGGGTGGCGGGGACACAGATACGCAGTATTTT. Translating it yields CSARRGGGDTDTQYF.

The CDR3 DNA reads as TGTGCCAGCAGTGAGCCGGGACTTGCCTCCTACGAGCAGTACTTC. Amino acid sequence: CASSEPGLASYEQYF. The gene calls are TRBV6-1 and TRBJ2-7; a weak D match, TRBD2 (6 bases). Looked up from germline, CDR1 is MNHNS and CDR2 is SASEGT. The CDR3 extends over 15 amino acids. Trimming left V 3 bases short and J 0 bases short, with 12 bases between.

This clonotype was counted a few times. The chain links TRBV6-5 to TRBJ1-5, with 8 bases lining up with TRBD1. V lost 4 bases to trimming and J lost 0 bases; unmatched junction nucleotides: 5. The CDR3 covers 16 residues. Germline-derived CDR1 and CDR2 are MNHEY and SVGAGI. This chain's CDR3 is CASSLGQDLSNQPQHF. DNA for the CDR3: TGTGCCAGCAGTTTGGGACAGGATCTTAGCAATCAGCCCCAGCATTTT.

V and J are TRBV12-3 or TRBV12-4 and TRBJ1-2, with D possibly being TRBD1 (5 bases). The CDR3 runs 17 residues. V lost 2 bases and J lost 0, with 16 bases in between. Here the CDR3 reads CASSLLPGGFTNYGYTF. Here the CDR3 DNA reads TGTGCCAGCAGTTTACTACCTGGGGGGTTTACTAACTATGGCTACACCTTC.

This chain links TRBV29-1 with TRBJ1-2; possibly TRBD1 for D (5 bases). The germline V gene has CDR1 SQVTM and CDR2 ANQGSEA. V lost 6 bases to trimming and J lost 3 bases, with 11 bases between them. The CDR3 sequence is 12 residues long. CDR3 sequence reads: CSVGRGDYGYTF. The CDR3 DNA reads TGCAGCGTGGGGAGGGGAGACTATGGCTACACCTTC.

The chain joins TRBV19 to TRBJ2-4, with D perhaps matching TRBD2 (6 bases). The V gene's germline CDR1 is LNHDA and CDR2 SQIVND (reference sequence). V was clipped by 5 bases and J by 8 bases, with 10 bases between them. The CDR3 sequence is 12 residues long. The CDR3, as DNA: TGTGCCAGTAGTCCTATAGCGGACATTCAGTACTTC. It is translated as CASSPIADIQYF. The full variable domain, rest sourced from reference TRBV19 and TRBJ2-4, is DGGITQSPKYLFRKEGQNVTLSCEQNLNHDAMYWYRQDPGQGLRLIYYSQIVNDFQKGDIAEGYSVSREKKESFPLTVTSAQKNPTAFYLCASSPIADIQYFGAGTRLSVL.

The V and J genes are TRBV20-1 and TRBJ2-7, with 7 bases matching TRBD1. The CDR3 consists of 14 residues. Per germline, CDR1 DFQATT and CDR2 SNEGSKA (reference sequence). Trimming took 1 base from V and 2 from J; bases not matched to a gene: 5. CDR3 protein: CSARGQGVTYEQYF. The CDR3, as DNA: TGCAGTGCTAGAGGGCAGGGGGTAACCTACGAGCAGTACTTC.

V gene TRBV6-5 combines with J gene TRBJ1-6, with unresolved D. The CDR3 spans 15 residues. The V and J ends lost 0 bases and 9 bases respectively, with 12 bases between them. CDR1 and CDR2 (germline): MNHEY, SVGAGI. CDR3 nucleotide sequence: TGTGCCAGCAGTTACTCCGGGTGGCAAGGTTCACCCCTCCACTTT. It yields the protein CASSYSGWQGSPLHF.

This clonotype was seen a handful of times. This chain links TRBV20-1 with TRBJ1-2; 8 nucleotides match TRBD1. Per the germline V gene, CDR1 is DFQATT and CDR2 is SNEGSKA (reference sequence). J lost 4 bases, V lost 1 base, and 2 bases had no gene match. This CDR3 is 13 amino acids long. CDR3 in amino acids: CSARVTGAYGYTF. DNA for the CDR3: TGCAGTGCTAGAGTGACAGGGGCCTATGGCTACACCTTC.

The chain couples TRBV19 to TRBJ1-1; perhaps TRBD1 as D (6 bases). Trimming stripped 9 bases from V and 6 bases from J, with 14 bases between. From germline, CDR1 is LNHDA and CDR2 SQIVND (reference sequence). The CDR3 consists of 12 residues. The CDR3 coding sequence is TGTGCCAGCATACAGGGAGCCGCTGAAGCTTTCTTT. Protein: CASIQGAAEAFF.

This chain joins TRBV7-2 and TRBJ1-6; tentative D call: TRBD1 (6 bases). The ends were cut back, 3 bases at V and 10 bases at J, with 16 bases in the middle. The CDR3 is 15 residues long. Germline lookup yields CDR1 SGHTA and CDR2 FQGNSA. The CDR3 protein is CASSFDGGAGSPLHF. As DNA, the CDR3 is TGTGCCAGCAGCTTTGATGGGGGCGCTGGATCACCCCTCCACTTT.

The chain has TRBV5-4 and TRBJ1-1, with 9 bases fitting TRBD1. The junction had 4 bases not matched to a gene; V was cut back by 4 bases and J by 0 bases. Germline CDR1 is SGHNT and CDR2 is YYREEE (reference sequence). The CDR3 totals 15 residues. The CDR3 region is CASSPGQGMNTEAFF. The CDR3, as DNA: TGTGCCAGCAGCCCGGGACAGGGTATGAACACTGAAGCTTTCTTT.

CDR3 sequence: CASSYPLAGGEETQYF. In DNA, the CDR3 is TGTGCCAGCAGCTACCCTTTAGCGGGAGGGGAAGAGACCCAGTACTTC. The J gene is TRBJ2-5, the V gene TRBV6-5, with TRBD2 identical over 11 bases. The junction had 9 bases not matched to a gene; V was cut back by 6 bases and J by 3 bases. The germline gives CDR1 MNHEY, CDR2 SVGAGI. The CDR3 contains 16 residues.

J is TRBJ1-1 and V is TRBV20-1, with D hard to call. V lost 5 bases and J 6 bases, leaving 16 bases between the germline ends. CDR3 size: 13 residues. Germline V gene sequence: CDR1 DFQATT, CDR2 SNEGSKA (reference sequence). CDR3 nucleotides: TGCAGTGCTCGCGGGAGTATGAGGGCTGAAGCTTTCTTT. Protein: CSARGSMRAEAFF.

This clonotype was counted once. V gene TRBV29-1 combines with J gene TRBJ2-5; 12 nucleotides line up with TRBD2. After removal of 6 bases from V and 7 bases from J, the junction contained 3 bases not matched to a gene. The CDR3 contains 12 residues. Looked up from germline, CDR1 is SQVTM and CDR2 is ANQGSEA. CDR3 protein: CSVETSGGTQYF. The DNA of the CDR3 is TGCAGCGTGGAGACTAGCGGGGGGACCCAGTACTTC.